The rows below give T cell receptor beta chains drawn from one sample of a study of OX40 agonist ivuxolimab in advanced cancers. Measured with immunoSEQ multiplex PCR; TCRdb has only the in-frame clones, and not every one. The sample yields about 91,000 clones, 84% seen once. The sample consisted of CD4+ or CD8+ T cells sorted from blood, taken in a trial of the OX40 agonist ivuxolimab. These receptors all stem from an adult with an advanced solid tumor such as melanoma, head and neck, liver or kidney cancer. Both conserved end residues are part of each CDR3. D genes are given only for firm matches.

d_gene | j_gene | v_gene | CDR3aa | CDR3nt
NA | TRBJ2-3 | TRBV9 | CASSVAPTDTQYF | TGTGCCAGCAGCGTAGCTCCCACAGATACGCAGTATTTT
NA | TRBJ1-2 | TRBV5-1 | CASSPILGPSNYGYTF | TGCGCCAGCAGCCCCATTTTGGGGCCATCTAACTATGGCTACACCTTC
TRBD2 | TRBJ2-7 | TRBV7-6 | CASSLYAGGYEQYF | TGTGCCAGCAGCTTATACGCGGGGGGCTACGAGCAGTACTTC
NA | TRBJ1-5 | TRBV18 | CASSGGVSNQPQHF | TGTGCCAGCTCAGGGGGGGTTAGCAATCAGCCCCAGCATTTT
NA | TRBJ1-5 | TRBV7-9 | CASSPDDQPQHF | TGTGCCAGCAGCCCTGACGATCAGCCCCAGCATTTT
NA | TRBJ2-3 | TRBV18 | CASSPRGTTSTDTQYF | TGTGCCAGCTCACCGCGGGGGACAACTAGCACAGATACGCAGTATTTT
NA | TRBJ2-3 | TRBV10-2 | CASSPRPEDTQYF | TGCGCCAGCTCCCCTCGCCCGGAAGATACGCAGTATTTT
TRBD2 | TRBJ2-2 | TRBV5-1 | CACYSGGDTGELFF | TGCGCCTGCTATAGCGGGGGTGACACCGGGGAGCTGTTTTTT
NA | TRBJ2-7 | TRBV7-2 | CASSLTYEQYF | TGTGCCAGCAGCTTAACCTACGAGCAGTACTTC
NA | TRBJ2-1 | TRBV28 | CASSSALRASSSEQFF | TGTGCCAGCAGTTCGGCCCTCAGGGCGTCTTCTAGTGAGCAGTTCTTC
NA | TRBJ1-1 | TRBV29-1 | CSGGQTENTEAFF | TGCAGCGGAGGACAGACAGAGAACACTGAAGCTTTCTTT
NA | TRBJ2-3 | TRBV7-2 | CASSSTDTQYF | TGTGCCAGCAGCTCGACAGATACGCAGTATTTT
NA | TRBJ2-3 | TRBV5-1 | CASSLISPDTQYF | TGCGCCAGCAGCTTGATTTCTCCAGATACGCAGTATTTT
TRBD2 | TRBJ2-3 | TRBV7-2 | CASSLSGGATDTQYF | TGTGCCAGCAGCCTCAGCGGGGGGGCCACAGATACGCAGTATTTT
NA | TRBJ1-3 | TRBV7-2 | CASSVVSPGNTIYF | TGTGCCAGCAGCGTGGTCAGTCCTGGAAACACCATATATTTT
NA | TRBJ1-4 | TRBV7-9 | CASSLGQTKTEKLFF | TGTGCCAGCAGCCTTGGACAGACAAAAACCGAAAAACTGTTTTTT
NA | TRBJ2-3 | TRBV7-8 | CASSLRSGTDTQYF | TGTGCCAGCAGCTTAAGGTCCGGGACAGATACGCAGTATTTT
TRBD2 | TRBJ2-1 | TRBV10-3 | CAISESTAGGVYNEQFF | TGTGCCATCAGTGAGTCGACAGCGGGGGGCGTCTACAATGAGCAGTTCTTC